Described below is a single T cell receptor beta chain sequence and its context. The antigen is not known. These data are taken from a study of beta chain features in type 1 diabetes. General study findings and limits: Moderately but significantly shorter TCRB CDR3s were found in Type 1 diabetes patients in all four CD4+ subsets.

Expressed TCRB transcripts were sequenced because the isolated RNA had all been reverse transcribed beforehand. The data were produced by immunoSEQ multiplex PCR, yet TCRdb's version contains in-frame clones alone and is incomplete. Here the sample spans roughly 350,000 clones, 8.5% to 10% being singletons. The V and J ends lost 6 bases and 2 bases respectively, with 14 bases between them. The CDR3 is 14 amino acids. Germline loops: CDR1 MNHNS, CDR2 SASEGT. This sequence originates from a man aged 25-40 years with type 1 diabetes. Sequences were obtained from central memory CD4+ T cells from blood. V usage is TRBV6-1 and J usage is TRBJ2-7; possibly TRBD1 for D (5 bases). The CDR3 DNA follows: TGTGCCAGCAGAAGCACAGGACGGGCCTACGAGCAGTACTTC. Translation gives CASRSTGRAYEQYF.